Listed below are T cell receptor beta chains from one sample, sequenced in a study of cytomegalovirus exposure and HLA in healthy donors. Clones were read by immunoSEQ multiplex PCR, and TCRdb kept only the in-frame ones, dropping some. This sample yields around 76,000 clones, of which about 73% are seen a single time; roughly 10% belongs to the top ten. Sequenced: PBMCs. Receptors originate from a woman in her 50s in good health and CMV-seropositive. CDR3s include the opening cysteine and the closing phenylalanine or tryptophan. Fields, in order: J gene, V gene, D gene, clone size, CDR3 DNA, CDR3 protein. D genes are given only for firm matches. Clone size is shown for a subset of rows, as once, few, many or a class of expanded clone.

>TRBJ1-2|TRBV27|TRBD1|-
TGTGCCAGCAGTACCCCGGGACAGGGGGCATATGGCTACACCTTC
CASSTPGQGAYGYTF
>TRBJ2-5|TRBV11-2|TRBD2|-
TGTGCCAGCAGCCTTGGGGCGGGAGGGCGAGAGACCCAGTACTTC
CASSLGAGGRETQYF
>TRBJ1-1|TRBV14|-|-
TGTGCCAGCAGCCAAACACTGAACACTGAAGCTTTCTTT
CASSQTLNTEAFF
>TRBJ2-4|TRBV4-3|-|-
TGCGCCAGCAGCCAAGAGAGGGGGACACTCTTTCAGTACTTC
CASSQERGTLFQYF
>TRBJ1-4|TRBV27|TRBD1|-
TGTGCCAGCGGGGGACAGGTGAGAGGTGAAAAACTGTTTTTT
CASGGQVRGEKLFF
>TRBJ2-7|TRBV5-1|TRBD1|-
TGCGCCAGCAGAACAGGGGCCGCCTACGAGCAGTACTTC
CASRTGAAYEQYF
>TRBJ1-1|TRBV29-1|TRBD1|-
TGCAGCGGTTCGACCCAGGGGGCCCTTTCATCCACTGAAGCTTTCTTT
CSGSTQGALSSTEAFF
>TRBJ1-1|TRBV2|-|-
TGTGCCAGCAGTGGGGGGGTCGGGAACACTGAAGCTTTCTTT
CASSGGVGNTEAFF
>TRBJ1-1|TRBV4-2|-|-
TGTGCCAGCAGCCAAGAGAGGATCAACACTGAAGCTTTCTTT
CASSQERINTEAFF
>TRBJ2-7|TRBV4-3|-|-
TGCGCCAGCAGCCAAGTTCGGGGTTCTTCCTACGAGCAGTACTTC
CASSQVRGSSYEQYF
>TRBJ1-6|TRBV28|-|-
TGTGCCAGCAGCTACAGGGACGGGACTTCACCCCTCCACTTT
CASSYRDGTSPLHF
>TRBJ2-3|TRBV4-3|TRBD1|once
TGCGCCAGCAGCCACTCCGGGACAGGTCGGACAGATACGCAGTATTTT
CASSHSGTGRTDTQYF
>TRBJ2-7|TRBV7-2|TRBD1|-
TGTGCCAGCAGCTTAGTCGCGGGACAGGGCGCCTACGAGCAGTACTTC
CASSLVAGQGAYEQYF
>TRBJ2-1|TRBV28|TRBD2|-
TGTGCCAGCCTACTCGGGACTAGCGGAGAGTACAATGAGCAGTTCTTC
CASLLGTSGEYNEQFF
>TRBJ2-1|TRBV9|-|-
TGTGCCAGCAGCGTAGGGTTCAGCTCCTACAATGAGCAGTTCTTC
CASSVGFSSYNEQFF
>TRBJ1-5|TRBV7-2|-|few
TGTGCCAGCAGCTCCGGACAGTACAATCAGCCCCAGCATTTT
CASSSGQYNQPQHF
>TRBJ2-1|TRBV14|TRBD1|few
TGTGCCAGCAGCCAAGATCTGAGACAGGGAGTGAATGAGCAGTTCTTC
CASSQDLRQGVNEQFF
>TRBJ1-2|TRBV15|TRBD1|-
TGTGACACCAGCAGAGTGGCAGGGGGCAAGGGCTACACCTTC
CDTSRVAGGKGYTF
>TRBJ2-7|TRBV18|TRBD2|-
TGTGCCAGCTCACCACCCGGGACTAGTGCCCCAACTAACAACAACCCCTACGAGCAGTACTTC
CASSPPGTSAPTNNNPYEQYF
>TRBJ1-5|TRBV18|-|-
TGTGCCAGCTCACCCCAGGGTGGCCATAACAATCAGCCCCAGCATTTT
CASSPQGGHNNQPQHF
>TRBJ2-7|TRBV7-9|-|-
TGTGCCAGCAGCTTCCCTAGCTCCTACGAGCAGTACTTC
CASSFPSSYEQYF
>TRBJ1-1|TRBV19|TRBD1|once
TGTGCCAGTAGTCGGCAGGGGGTTACTTTCTTT
CASSRQGVTFF
>TRBJ2-1|TRBV9|-|-
TGTGCCAGCAGCGCTGACGGGGGTTTTACTCACAATGAGCAGTTCTTC
CASSADGGFTHNEQFF
>TRBJ2-1|TRBV29-1|-|once
TGCAGCGTTGAAAAGACAGCTTACAATGAGCAGTTCTTC
CSVEKTAYNEQFF
>TRBJ1-5|TRBV28|-|-
TGTGCCAGCACCTTGGCGGGCGGAGCTAGCAATCAGCCCCAGCATTTT
CASTLAGGASNQPQHF
>TRBJ2-5|TRBV10-2|TRBD2|-
TGCGCCAGCAGTCTAGCCGGGACTAGACCTGAAATGGGGACCCAGTACTTC
CASSLAGTRPEMGTQYF
>TRBJ1-1|TRBV4-3|TRBD1|-
TGCGCCAGCAGCCCCCAAACAGGGGACACTGAAGCTTTCTTT
CASSPQTGDTEAFF
>TRBJ2-7|TRBV7-8|TRBD2|-
TGTGCCAGCAGCTTGGGGGAGGGTCCCGGCTCCTACGAGCAGTACTTC
CASSLGEGPGSYEQYF
>TRBJ2-7|TRBV4-2|TRBD2|-
TGTGCCAGCAGCCGAGATGCGGGGGGGGTTTCCTACGAGCAGTACTTC
CASSRDAGGVSYEQYF
>TRBJ2-5|TRBV6-1|TRBD2|medium-sized
TGTGCCAGCAGTGAACTAGCGGGAGGGCCAGAGACCCAGTACTTC
CASSELAGGPETQYF
>TRBJ2-1|TRBV29-1|TRBD1|-
TGCAGCGTTGAAGATGGGACCGGGACAGCTTTCAATGAGCAGTTCTTC
CSVEDGTGTAFNEQFF
>TRBJ2-3|TRBV6-1|TRBD1|-
TGTGCCACCTGGACAGGGGTAGGTGCAGATACGCAGTATTTT
CATWTGVGADTQYF
>TRBJ2-1|TRBV19|-|-
TGTGCCAGCTCAGGACAGAATCCCCATGAGCAGTTCTTC
CASSGQNPHEQFF
>TRBJ1-2|TRBV19|-|-
TGTGCCAGTAGTACGGAGCCCAGCGGCTATGGCTACACCTTC
CASSTEPSGYGYTF
>TRBJ1-4|TRBV19|TRBD1|few
TGTGCCAGTAGTTCCCGACAGGGCCTTAATGAAAAACTGTTTTTT
CASSSRQGLNEKLFF
>TRBJ1-2|TRBV4-1|TRBD1|-
TGCGCCAGCAGCCAGCGGACAGGGGGCCTAAACTATGGCTACACCTTC
CASSQRTGGLNYGYTF
>TRBJ1-5|TRBV2|TRBD1|-
TGTGCCAGCGGGATGACAGGGGTCAATCAGCCCCAGCATTTT
CASGMTGVNQPQHF
>TRBJ2-5|TRBV28|-|once
TGTGCCAGCAGTTTGCTCAGGGGAGAGACCCAGTACTTC
CASSLLRGETQYF
>TRBJ2-2|TRBV6-5|-|-
TGTGCCAGCAGTTACAGTCGGGGATCAAACACCGGGGAGCTGTTTTTT
CASSYSRGSNTGELFF
>TRBJ2-5|TRBV7-9|-|-
TGTGCCAGCAGCTTAGTCCGACAGTCCCAAGAGACCCAGTACTTC
CASSLVRQSQETQYF
>TRBJ1-1|TRBV4-1|-|few
TGCGCCAGCAGCCAGGAGGGGTCCCGAACAGAAGCTTTCTTT
CASSQEGSRTEAFF
>TRBJ2-5|TRBV5-1|TRBD2|-
TGCGCCAGCAGCTTTGGCGCGGGAGGATTGGGGGAGACCCAGTACTTC
CASSFGAGGLGETQYF
>TRBJ1-1|TRBV7-2|TRBD1|-
TGTGCCAGCAGCCGGGACAGGCTCACTGAAGCTTTCTTT
CASSRDRLTEAFF
>TRBJ2-5|TRBV5-4|TRBD2|once
TGTGCCAGCAGCTTAGCACTAGCGGACCAAGAGACCCAGTACTTC
CASSLALADQETQYF